Shown below are 21 T cell receptor beta chains from a single sample sequenced in a study of cytomegalovirus exposure and HLA in healthy donors. The PCR had 60 Vbeta and 13 Jbeta primers. TCRdb keeps only in-frame clones here, not all; method: immunoSEQ multiplex PCR. The sample holds 200,000 to 250,000 clones; 80% to 85% are singletons and the top ten take roughly 0.71%. Specimen: PBMCs. The source is a boy younger than 10 in good health and CMV-seronegative.

The chain joins TRBV7-2 to TRBJ2-5; 9 bases agree with TRBD1. Germline loops: CDR1 SGHTA, CDR2 FQGNSA. The CDR3 spans 14 residues. The J segment lost 5 bases and the V segment lost 3 bases, leaving 4 bases of the junction unmatched. Here the CDR3 DNA reads TGTGCCAGCAGCTTCCGACAGGGGGTCGAGACCCAGTACTTC. Translated, it gives CASSFRQGVETQYF.

A few counts support this clone. The chain is built from TRBV2 and TRBJ1-6; D is ambiguous. The V and J ends lost 9 bases and 9 bases respectively, with 18 bases between them. Germline V lookup: CDR1 SNHLY, CDR2 FYNNEI. The CDR3 is 14 residues long. CDR3 sequence reads: CASTIAGGSSPLHF. As DNA, the CDR3 is TGTGCCAGTACCATAGCTGGTGGGAGTTCACCCCTCCACTTT. Supplemented by reference TRBV2 and TRBJ1-6, the full variable domain reads EPEVTQTPSHQVTQMGQEVILRCVPISNHLYFYWYRQILGQKVEFLVSFYNNEISEKSEIFDDQFSVERPDGSNFTLKIRSTKLEDSAMYFCASTIAGGSSPLHFGNGTRLTVT.

The chain recombines TRBV2 with TRBJ2-1, with D possibly TRBD2 on 5 matching bases. The V end was cut by 5 bases, the J end by 5 bases, with 13 bases between. The CDR3 has 14 residues. Germline lookup yields CDR1 SNHLY and CDR2 FYNNEI. CDR3 in DNA: TGTGCCAGCAGTTCCCAGCGGAGTGACAATGAGCAGTTCTTC. This codes for CASSSQRSDNEQFF.

The rearrangement uses TRBV18 and TRBJ2-3; 7 bases map to TRBD2. CDR3 length equals 14 residues. The ends lost 3 bases at V and 0 bases at J; junction bases unmatched: 0. Germline values: CDR1 KGHSH, CDR2 LQKENI. The CDR3 nucleotides read TGTGCCAGCTCACCGGGACTAAGCACAGATACGCAGTATTTT. It codes for CASSPGLSTDTQYF.

V is TRBV7-3 and J is TRBJ2-5; a possible D gene is TRBD2 (6 bases). CDR3 length equals 13 residues. Germline values: CDR1 SGHTA, CDR2 FQGTGA. Trimming stripped 5 bases from V and 2 bases from J, with 9 bases between. Here the CDR3 reads CASSTGTQETQYF. The CDR3 DNA sequence: TGTGCCAGCAGCACCGGGACTCAAGAGACCCAGTACTTC.

The gene calls are TRBV5-8 and TRBJ1-1; 11 positions match TRBD1. CDR1 and CDR2 from the germline V gene are SGHTS and YDEGEE. The V segment lost 4 bases and the J segment 3 bases; nucleotides outside the gene matches: 8. The CDR3 is 16 amino acids. The CDR3 nucleotides read TGTGCCAGCAGCGCTACCGGGACAGGGGGTGACACTGAAGCTTTCTTT. It is translated as CASSATGTGGDTEAFF.

This clone was found a few times. The rearrangement links TRBV2 to TRBJ2-7; TRBD1 aligns across 7 bases. The J segment lost 0 bases and the V segment lost 8 bases, leaving 1 base of the junction unmatched. CDR3 size: 12 residues. Germline V gene lookup returns CDR1 SNHLY and CDR2 FYNNEI. DNA of the CDR3: TGTGCCAGCGGGACAGACTCCTACGAGCAGTACTTC. It specifies CASGTDSYEQYF.

The rearrangement links TRBV14 to TRBJ2-3, with 7 bases identical to TRBD2. CDR1 and CDR2 (germline): SGHDN, FVKESK. The ends lost 3 bases at V and 6 bases at J; junction bases unmatched: 3. CDR3 size: 13 residues. The CDR3 loop is CASSQGGSDTQYF. As DNA, the CDR3 is TGTGCCAGCAGCCAGGGGGGGAGCGATACGCAGTATTTT.

This chain joins TRBV7-9 and TRBJ2-3; 9 bases line up with TRBD2. Germline loops: CDR1 SEHNR, CDR2 FQNEAQ (reference sequence). Unmatched junction bases numbered 12, after V lost 5 bases and J lost 0 bases. The CDR3 extends over 18 amino acids. CDR3 DNA sequence: TGTGCCAGCAGCCTCTCCCTAGCGGGGCTAACGAGCACAGATACGCAGTATTTT. The encoded protein is CASSLSLAGLTSTDTQYF.

This chain links TRBV25-1 with TRBJ2-1, with D perhaps TRBD2 (6 bases). The CDR3 spans 15 residues. From germline, CDR1 is MGHDK and CDR2 SYGVNS. V dropped 3 bases and J dropped 4 bases, with 13 bases sitting between them. The CDR3 DNA sequence: TGTGCCAGCAGTGATAACCGGGGGTCATACAATGAGCAGTTCTTC. Its translation: CASSDNRGSYNEQFF. The entire variable domain, with the rest obtained from reference TRBV25-1 and TRBJ2-1, is as follows: EADIYQTPRYLVIGTGKKITLECSQTMGHDKMYWYQQDPGMELHLIHYSYGVNSTEKGDLSSESTVSRIRTEHFPLTLESARPSHTSQYLCASSDNRGSYNEQFFGPGTRLTVL.

The chain recombines TRBV7-2 with TRBJ2-2; 10 positions agree with TRBD2. Germline CDR1 is SGHTA and CDR2 is FQGNSA. The CDR3 runs 17 residues. The V segment lost 1 base and the J segment 7 bases; nucleotides outside the gene matches: 9. CDR3 bases: TGTGCCAGCAGCTTAGAATTGCTAGCGGGAGTGAGCGGGGAGCTGTTTTTT. Its protein product is CASSLELLAGVSGELFF.

This clone was observed a few times. The chain links TRBV6-5 to TRBJ2-7; D possibly corresponds to TRBD2 (5 bases). With 7 bases removed from V and 0 bases from J, the gap between germline ends came to 7 bases. Germline assignment: CDR1 MNHEY and CDR2 SVGAGI. The CDR3 consists of 12 residues. CDR3 region: CASIGSSYEQYF. The CDR3 DNA reads TGTGCCAGCATTGGGAGCTCCTACGAGCAGTACTTC.

The chain uses TRBV6-1 and TRBJ1-2, with 9 nucleotides matching TRBD1. Germline lookup yields CDR1 MNHNS and CDR2 SASEGT. Trimming took 6 bases from V and 8 from J; bases not matched to a gene: 4. This CDR3 is built from 12 residues. CDR3 sequence (DNA): TGTGCCAGCAGCAGGGACAGGGTGGGCTACACCTTC. Protein sequence: CASSRDRVGYTF.

The chain carries TRBV27 and TRBJ2-1, with 8 bases lining up with TRBD1. Trimming removed 6 bases from V and 6 bases from J; junction bases left unmatched: 13. The germline V gene has CDR1 MNHEY and CDR2 SMNVEV (reference sequence). The CDR3 has 16 residues. CDR3 amino acids: CASRDGPGTGSNEQFF. DNA for the CDR3: TGTGCCAGCAGAGACGGCCCCGGGACAGGATCCAATGAGCAGTTCTTC.

This chain connects TRBV6-1 to TRBJ2-3, with D perhaps matching TRBD1 (5 bases). V gave up 7 bases and J gave up 0 bases, with 14 bases separating them. The CDR3 loop spans 15 amino acids. Germline V gene data show CDR1 as MNHNS and CDR2 as SASEGT. The CDR3, as DNA: TGTGCCAGCACCTTCGACAGACAAAGCACAGATACGCAGTATTTT. Translating gives CASTFDRQSTDTQYF.

In DNA, the CDR3 is TGTGCCAGCAGCCCCACAGGGACGGAAAATGAAAAACTGTTTTTT. Amino acid sequence: CASSPTGTENEKLFF. The V and J genes are TRBV9 and TRBJ1-4; perhaps TRBD1 as D (6 bases). V was clipped by 4 bases and J by 5 bases, with 15 bases between them. The CDR3 consists of 15 residues. The germline CDR1 and CDR2 sequences are SGDLS and YYNGEE. The full variable domain, in which reference TRBV9 and TRBJ1-4 provide the parts outside the CDR3, is DSGVTQTPKHLITATGQRVTLRCSPRSGDLSVYWYQQSLDQGLQFLIQYYNGEERAKGNILERFSAQQFPDLHSELNLSSLELGDSALYFCASSPTGTENEKLFFGSGTQLSVL.

This chain joins TRBV9 and TRBJ2-2; 8 bases map to TRBD2. The trim removed 0 bases at V and 6 bases at J, leaving 10 bases unmatched. In germline, CDR1 is SGDLS, CDR2 YYNGEE. CDR3 length equals 17 residues. CDR3 sequence (DNA): TGTGCCAGCAGCGTAGCCCTTGAGGGGACTAGACCCGGGGAGCTGTTTTTT. It codes for CASSVALEGTRPGELFF.

The chain couples TRBV9 to TRBJ2-5; no firm D call. Germline V lookup: CDR1 SGDLS, CDR2 YYNGEE. This CDR3 spans 12 amino acids. Between the trimmed V and J ends, which lost 5 bases and 4 bases, there was a span of 9 bases. As DNA, the CDR3 is TGTGCCAGCAGGGGCGTAGGAGAGACCCAGTACTTC. Translating gives CASRGVGETQYF.

The rearrangement joins TRBV19 to TRBJ2-7, with 8 bases that match TRBD1. V lost 1 base, J lost 0 bases, and 2 bases stayed unmatched. CDR3 length: 15 residues. Germline CDR1 LNHDA, CDR2 SQIVND (reference sequence). The CDR3 loop is CASSIVGQGSYEQYF. In nucleotides, the CDR3 is TGTGCCAGTAGTATAGTCGGACAGGGCTCCTACGAGCAGTACTTC.

The gene calls are TRBV30 and TRBJ1-5, with D hard to call. This CDR3 region has 14 residues. The germline CDR1 and CDR2 sequences are GTSNPN and SVGIG (reference sequence). Trimming left V 2 bases short and J 6 bases short, with 14 bases between. This chain's CDR3 is CAWSPTRVGQPQHF. DNA of the CDR3: TGTGCCTGGAGTCCGACGAGGGTGGGTCAGCCCCAGCATTTT.

The chain has TRBV19 and TRBJ2-2; 7 nucleotides agree with TRBD2. The CDR3 covers 16 residues. Germline V gene data show CDR1 as LNHDA and CDR2 as SQIVND (reference sequence). After removal of 6 bases from V and 4 bases from J, the junction contained 11 bases not matched to a gene. This CDR3 reads CASRGGAAVGTGELFF. The DNA of the CDR3 is TGTGCCAGTAGGGGAGGGGCGGCCGTTGGCACCGGGGAGCTGTTTTTT.